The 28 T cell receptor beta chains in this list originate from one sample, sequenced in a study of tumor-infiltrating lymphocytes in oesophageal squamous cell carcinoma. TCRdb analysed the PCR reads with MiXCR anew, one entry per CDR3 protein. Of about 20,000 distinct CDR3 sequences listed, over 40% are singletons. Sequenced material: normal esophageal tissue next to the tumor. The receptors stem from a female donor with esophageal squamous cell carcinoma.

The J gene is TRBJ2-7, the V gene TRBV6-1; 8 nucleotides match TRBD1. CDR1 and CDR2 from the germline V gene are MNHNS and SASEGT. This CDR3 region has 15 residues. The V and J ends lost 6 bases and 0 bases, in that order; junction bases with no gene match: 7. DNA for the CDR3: TGTGCCAGCAGGGACAGGGCCTCCACCTCCTACGAGCAGTACTTC. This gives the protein CASRDRASTSYEQYF.

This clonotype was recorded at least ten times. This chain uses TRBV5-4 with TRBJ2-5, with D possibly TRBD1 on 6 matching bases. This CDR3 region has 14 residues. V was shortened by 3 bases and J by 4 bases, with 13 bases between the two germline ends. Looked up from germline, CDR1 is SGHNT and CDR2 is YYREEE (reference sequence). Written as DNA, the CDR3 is TGTGCCAGCAGCTCACTACAGGGCCGAGAGACCCAGTACTTC. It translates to CASSSLQGRETQYF.

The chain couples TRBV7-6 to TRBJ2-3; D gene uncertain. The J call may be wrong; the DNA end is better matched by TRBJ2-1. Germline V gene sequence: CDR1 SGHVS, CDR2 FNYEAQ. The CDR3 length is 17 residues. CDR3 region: CASSLGPNSAVNDEQFF. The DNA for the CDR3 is TGTGCCAGCAGCTTAGGCCCAAACAGTGCGGTGAACGATGAGCAGTTCTTC.

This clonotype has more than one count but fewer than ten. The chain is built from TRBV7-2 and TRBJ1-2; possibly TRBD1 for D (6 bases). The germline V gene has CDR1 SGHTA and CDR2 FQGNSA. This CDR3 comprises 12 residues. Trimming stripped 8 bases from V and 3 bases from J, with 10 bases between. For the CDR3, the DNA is TGTGCCAGCGCGGACAGCCACTATGGCTACACCTTC. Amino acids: CASADSHYGYTF.

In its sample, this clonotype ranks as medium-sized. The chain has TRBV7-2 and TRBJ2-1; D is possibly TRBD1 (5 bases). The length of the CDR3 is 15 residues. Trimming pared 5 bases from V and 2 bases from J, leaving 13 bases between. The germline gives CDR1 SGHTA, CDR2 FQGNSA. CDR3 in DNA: TGTGCCAGCAGCCTGGACAAAGGGCCCTACAATGAGCAGTTCTTC. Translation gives CASSLDKGPYNEQFF.

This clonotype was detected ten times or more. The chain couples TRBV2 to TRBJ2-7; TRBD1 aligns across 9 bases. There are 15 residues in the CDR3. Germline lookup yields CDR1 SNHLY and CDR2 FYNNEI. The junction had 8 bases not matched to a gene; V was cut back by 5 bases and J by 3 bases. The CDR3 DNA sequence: TGTGCCAGCAGTATCCCGGGGACAGGGAACTACGAGCAGTACTTC. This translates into CASSIPGTGNYEQYF.

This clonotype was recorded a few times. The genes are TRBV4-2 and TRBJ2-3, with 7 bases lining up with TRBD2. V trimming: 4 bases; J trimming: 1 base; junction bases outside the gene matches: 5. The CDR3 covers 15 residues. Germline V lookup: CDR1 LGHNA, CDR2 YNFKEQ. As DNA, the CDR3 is TGTGCCAGCAGCCTCGGCGGGGGACGCACAGATACGCAGTATTTT. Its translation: CASSLGGGRTDTQYF.

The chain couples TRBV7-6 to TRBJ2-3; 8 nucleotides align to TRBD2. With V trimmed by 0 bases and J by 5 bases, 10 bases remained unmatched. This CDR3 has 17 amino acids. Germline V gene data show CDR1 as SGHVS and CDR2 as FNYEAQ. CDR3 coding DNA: TGTGCCAGCAGCTTAGCGAGGACGGGAGGGCCTCAAGATACGCAGTATTTT. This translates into CASSLARTGGPQDTQYF. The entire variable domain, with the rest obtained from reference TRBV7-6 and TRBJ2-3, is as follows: GAGVSQSPRYKVTKRGQDVALRCDPISGHVSLYWYRQALGQGPEFLTYFNYEAQQDKSGLPNDRFSAERPEGSISTLTIQRTEQRDSAMYRCASSLARTGGPQDTQYFGPGTRLTVL.

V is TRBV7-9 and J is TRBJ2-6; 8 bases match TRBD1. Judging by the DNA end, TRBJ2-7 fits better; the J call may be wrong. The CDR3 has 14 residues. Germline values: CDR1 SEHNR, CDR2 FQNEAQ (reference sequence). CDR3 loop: CASSLGTGLNEQYF. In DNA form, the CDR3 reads TGTGCCAGCAGCTTAGGGACAGGGCTCAACGAGCAGTACTTC.

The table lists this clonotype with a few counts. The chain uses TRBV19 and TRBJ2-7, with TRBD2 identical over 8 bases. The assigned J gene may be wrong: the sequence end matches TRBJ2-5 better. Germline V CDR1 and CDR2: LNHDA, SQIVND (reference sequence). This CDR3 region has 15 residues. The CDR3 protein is CASSRATSGQETQYF. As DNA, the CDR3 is TGTGCCAGTAGTCGGGCAACTAGCGGACAAGAGACCCAGTACTTC.

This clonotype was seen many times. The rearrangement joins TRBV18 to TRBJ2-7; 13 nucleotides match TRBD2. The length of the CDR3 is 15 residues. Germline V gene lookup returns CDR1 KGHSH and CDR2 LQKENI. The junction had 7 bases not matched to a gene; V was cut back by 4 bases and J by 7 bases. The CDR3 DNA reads TGTGCCAGCTCACGCGGACTAGCGGGAGCAGGGGAGCAGTACTTC. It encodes CASSRGLAGAGEQYF.

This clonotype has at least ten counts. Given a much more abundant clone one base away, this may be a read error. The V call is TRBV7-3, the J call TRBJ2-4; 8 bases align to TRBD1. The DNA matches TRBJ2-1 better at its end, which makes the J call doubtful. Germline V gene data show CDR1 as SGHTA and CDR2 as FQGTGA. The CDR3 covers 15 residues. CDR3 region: CASSLQGAAKNIQFF. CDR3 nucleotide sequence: TGTGCCAGCAGCTTACAGGGGGCAGCCAAAAACATTCAGTTCTTC.

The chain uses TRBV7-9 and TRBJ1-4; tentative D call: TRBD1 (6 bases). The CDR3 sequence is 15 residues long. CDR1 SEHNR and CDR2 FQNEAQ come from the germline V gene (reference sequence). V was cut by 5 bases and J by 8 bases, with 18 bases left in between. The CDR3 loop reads CASSVVGGDDEKLFF. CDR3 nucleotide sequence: TGTGCCAGCAGCGTTGTAGGGGGGGACGACGAAAAACTGTTTTTT.

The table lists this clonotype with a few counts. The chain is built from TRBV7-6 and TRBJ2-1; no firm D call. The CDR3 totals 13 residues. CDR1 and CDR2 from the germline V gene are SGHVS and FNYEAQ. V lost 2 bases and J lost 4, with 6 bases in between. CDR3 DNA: TGTGCCAGCAGCTTAACCAGATACAATGAGCAGTTCTTC. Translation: CASSLTRYNEQFF.

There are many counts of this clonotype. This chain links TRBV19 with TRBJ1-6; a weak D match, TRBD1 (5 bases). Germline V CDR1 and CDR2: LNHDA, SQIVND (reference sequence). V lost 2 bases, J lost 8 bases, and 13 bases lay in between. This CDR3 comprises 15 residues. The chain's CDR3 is CASSITAGDDSPLHF. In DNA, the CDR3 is TGTGCCAGTAGTATAACAGCGGGGGACGATTCACCCCTCCACTTT.

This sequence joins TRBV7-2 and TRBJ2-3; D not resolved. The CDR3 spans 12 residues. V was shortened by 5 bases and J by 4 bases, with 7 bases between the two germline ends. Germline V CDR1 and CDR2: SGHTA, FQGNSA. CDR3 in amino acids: CASSPFSDTQYF. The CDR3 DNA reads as TGTGCCAGCAGCCCGTTCTCAGATACGCAGTATTTT.

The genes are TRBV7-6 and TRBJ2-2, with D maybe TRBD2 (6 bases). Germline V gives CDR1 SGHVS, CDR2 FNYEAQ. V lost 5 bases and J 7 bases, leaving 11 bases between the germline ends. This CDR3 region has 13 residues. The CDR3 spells CASSISGIGELFF. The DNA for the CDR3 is TGTGCCAGCAGCATTAGCGGAATCGGGGAGCTGTTTTTT.

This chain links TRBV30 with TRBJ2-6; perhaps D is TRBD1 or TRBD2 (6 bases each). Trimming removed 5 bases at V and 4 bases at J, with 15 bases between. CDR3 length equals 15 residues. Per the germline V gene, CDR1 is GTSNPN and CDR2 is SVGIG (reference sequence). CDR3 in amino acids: CAWYKGGSGANVLTF. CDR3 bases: TGTGCCTGGTACAAGGGGGGCTCCGGGGCCAACGTCCTGACTTTC.

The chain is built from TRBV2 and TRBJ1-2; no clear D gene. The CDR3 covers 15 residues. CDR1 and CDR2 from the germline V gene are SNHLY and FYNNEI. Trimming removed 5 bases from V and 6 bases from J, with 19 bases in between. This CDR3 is CASSLPRAREDGYTF. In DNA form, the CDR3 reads TGTGCCAGCAGTCTCCCAAGGGCTCGGGAAGATGGCTACACCTTC.

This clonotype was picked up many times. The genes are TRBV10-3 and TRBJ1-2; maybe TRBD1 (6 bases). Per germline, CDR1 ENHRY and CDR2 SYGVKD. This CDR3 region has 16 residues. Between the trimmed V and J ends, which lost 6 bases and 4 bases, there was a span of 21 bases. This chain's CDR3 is CAIRDLRDNRLYGYTF. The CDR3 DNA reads TGTGCCATCAGAGACCTCCGGGACAATAGGCTCTATGGCTACACCTTC.

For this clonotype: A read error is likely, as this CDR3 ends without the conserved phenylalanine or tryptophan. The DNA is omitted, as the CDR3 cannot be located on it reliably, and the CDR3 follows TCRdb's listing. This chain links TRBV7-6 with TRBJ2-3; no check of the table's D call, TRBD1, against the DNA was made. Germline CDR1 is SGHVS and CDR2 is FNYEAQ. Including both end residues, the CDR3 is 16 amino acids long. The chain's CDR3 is CASSQGQGQETQYFGP.

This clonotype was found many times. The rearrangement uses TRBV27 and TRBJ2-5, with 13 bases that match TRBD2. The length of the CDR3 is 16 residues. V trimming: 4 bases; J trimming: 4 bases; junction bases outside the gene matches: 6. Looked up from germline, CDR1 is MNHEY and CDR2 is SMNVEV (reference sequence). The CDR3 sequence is CASSSWTSGSAETQYF. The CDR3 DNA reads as TGTGCCAGCAGTTCCTGGACTAGCGGGAGTGCAGAGACCCAGTACTTC.

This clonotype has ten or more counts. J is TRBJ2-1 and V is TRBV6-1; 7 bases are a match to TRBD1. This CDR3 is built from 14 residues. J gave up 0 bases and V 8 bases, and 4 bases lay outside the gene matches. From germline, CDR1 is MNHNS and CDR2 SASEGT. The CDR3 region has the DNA TGTGCCAGCTCGACAGGGAGCTCCTACAATGAGCAGTTCTTC. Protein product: CASSTGSSYNEQFF.

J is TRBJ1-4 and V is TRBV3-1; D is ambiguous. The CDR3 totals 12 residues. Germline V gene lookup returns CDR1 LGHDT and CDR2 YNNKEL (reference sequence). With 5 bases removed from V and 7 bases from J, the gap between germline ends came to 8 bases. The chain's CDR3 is CASSFGPEKLFF. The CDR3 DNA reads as TGTGCCAGCAGCTTTGGACCTGAAAAACTGTTTTTT.

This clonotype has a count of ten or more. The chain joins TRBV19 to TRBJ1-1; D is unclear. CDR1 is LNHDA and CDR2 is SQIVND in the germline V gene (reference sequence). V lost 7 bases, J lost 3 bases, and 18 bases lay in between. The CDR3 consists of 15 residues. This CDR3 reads CASMPAAPKDTEAFF. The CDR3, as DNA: TGTGCCAGTATGCCCGCTGCACCGAAGGACACTGAAGCTTTCTTT.

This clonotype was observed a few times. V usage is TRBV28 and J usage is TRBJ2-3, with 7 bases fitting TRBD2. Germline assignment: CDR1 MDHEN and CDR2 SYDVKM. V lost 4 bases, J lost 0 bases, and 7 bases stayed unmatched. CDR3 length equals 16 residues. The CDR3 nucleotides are TGTGCCAGCAGTTGGACTAGGGGCTCTAGCACAGATACGCAGTATTTT. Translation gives CASSWTRGSSTDTQYF.

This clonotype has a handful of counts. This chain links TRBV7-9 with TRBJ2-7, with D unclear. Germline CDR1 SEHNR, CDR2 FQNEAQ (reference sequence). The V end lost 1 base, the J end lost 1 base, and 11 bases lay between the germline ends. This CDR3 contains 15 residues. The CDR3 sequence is CASSLDSERSYEQYF. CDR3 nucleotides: TGTGCCAGCAGCTTAGACAGCGAGAGGTCCTACGAGCAGTACTTC. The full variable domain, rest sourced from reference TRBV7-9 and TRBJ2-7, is DTGVSQNPRHKITKRGQNVTFRCDPISEHNRLYWYRQTLGQGPEFLTYFQNEAQLEKSRLLSDRFSAERPKGSFSTLEIQRTEQGDSAMYLCASSLDSERSYEQYFGPGTRLTVT.

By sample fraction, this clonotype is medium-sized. Here the CDR3 reads CASRFKGTSRDEQFF. CDR3 nucleotide sequence: TGTGCCAGCAGATTTAAGGGAACTAGCCGCGATGAGCAGTTCTTC. V gene TRBV6-1 combines with J gene TRBJ2-1; D perhaps matches TRBD2 (6 bases). Germline CDR1 and CDR2: MNHNS and SASEGT. The germline V and J ends were trimmed by 6 bases and 8 bases, with 20 bases remaining between them. This CDR3 contains 15 residues.